This TCR beta chain was recorded in a study of control samples from healthy donors and cancer patients. V was shortened by 2 bases and J by 0 bases, with 5 bases between the two germline ends. This CDR3 has 13 amino acids. Germline CDR1 and CDR2: SEHNR and FQNEAQ (reference sequence). TCRdb's copy holds only in-frame clones and misses some; the assay was immunoSEQ multiplex PCR. The table includes 150,000 to 200,000 clones, around 88% detected once. Sequenced: blood. The origin of this receptor is a man between 18 and 29 years old in good health. The chain carries TRBV7-9 and TRBJ2-7; D gene ambiguous. The CDR3 DNA follows: TGTGCCAGCAGCTTAACACGCTCCTACGAGCAGTACTTC. Translation gives CASSLTRSYEQYF.